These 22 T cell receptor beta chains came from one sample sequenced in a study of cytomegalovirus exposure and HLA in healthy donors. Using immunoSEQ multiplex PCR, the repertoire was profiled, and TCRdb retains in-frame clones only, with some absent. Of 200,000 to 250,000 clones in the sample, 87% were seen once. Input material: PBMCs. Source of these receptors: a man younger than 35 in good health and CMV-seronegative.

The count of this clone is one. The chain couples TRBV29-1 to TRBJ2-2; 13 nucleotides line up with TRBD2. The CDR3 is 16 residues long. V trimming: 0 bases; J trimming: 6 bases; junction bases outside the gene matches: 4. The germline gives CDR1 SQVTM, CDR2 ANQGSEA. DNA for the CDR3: TGCAGCGTTGAAGATCTGACTAGCGGGAGGTCCGGGGAGCTGTTTTTT. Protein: CSVEDLTSGRSGELFF.

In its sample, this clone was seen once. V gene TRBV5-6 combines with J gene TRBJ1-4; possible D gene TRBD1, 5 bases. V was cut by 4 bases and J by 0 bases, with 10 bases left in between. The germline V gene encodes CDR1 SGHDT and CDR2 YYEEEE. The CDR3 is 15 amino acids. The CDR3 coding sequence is TGTGCCAGCAGCCCTCAAGGGGCAACTAATGAAAAACTGTTTTTT. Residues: CASSPQGATNEKLFF.

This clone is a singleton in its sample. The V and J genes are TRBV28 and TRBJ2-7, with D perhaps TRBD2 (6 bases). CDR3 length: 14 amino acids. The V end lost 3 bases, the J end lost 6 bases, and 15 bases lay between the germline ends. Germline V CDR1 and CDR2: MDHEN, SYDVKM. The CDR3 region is CASSFPGEKFEQYF. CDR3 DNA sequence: TGTGCCAGCAGTTTTCCGGGAGAAAAATTCGAGCAGTACTTC.

CDR3 DNA: TGTGCCATCACCCCGGGAGGTGAGGATGAGCAGTTCTTC. It encodes CAITPGGEDEQFF. This chain links TRBV10-3 with TRBJ2-1; 7 bases match TRBD2. The J segment lost 8 bases and the V segment lost 7 bases, leaving 8 bases of the junction unmatched. Germline-derived CDR1 and CDR2 are ENHRY and SYGVKD. The CDR3 sequence is 13 residues long.

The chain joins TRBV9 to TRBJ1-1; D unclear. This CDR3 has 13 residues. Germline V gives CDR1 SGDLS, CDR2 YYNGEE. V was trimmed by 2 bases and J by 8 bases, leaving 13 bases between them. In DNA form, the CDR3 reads TGTGCCAGCAGCGTTATTGAACAGACGGAAGCTTTCTTT. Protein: CASSVIEQTEAFF. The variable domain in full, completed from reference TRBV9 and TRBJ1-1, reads DSGVTQTPKHLITATGQRVTLRCSPRSGDLSVYWYQQSLDQGLQFLIQYYNGEERAKGNILERFSAQQFPDLHSELNLSSLELGDSALYFCASSVIEQTEAFFGQGTRLTVV.

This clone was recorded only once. The CDR3 here is CASSQNTETGAYEQYF. The CDR3 coding sequence is TGCGCCAGCAGCCAAAATACCGAGACAGGGGCCTACGAGCAGTACTTC. This sequence joins TRBV4-3 and TRBJ2-7; 8 bases align to TRBD1. V shed 2 bases and J 2 bases; nucleotides not matched to a gene: 8. The germline V gene has CDR1 LGHNA and CDR2 YSLEER. The CDR3 contains 16 residues.

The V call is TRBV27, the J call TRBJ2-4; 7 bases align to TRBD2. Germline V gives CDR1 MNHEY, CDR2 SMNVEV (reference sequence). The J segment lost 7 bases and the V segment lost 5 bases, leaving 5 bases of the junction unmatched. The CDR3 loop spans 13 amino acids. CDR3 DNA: TGTGCCAGCAGTAGGGCAGCGGGGAACATTCAGTACTTC. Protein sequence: CASSRAAGNIQYF.

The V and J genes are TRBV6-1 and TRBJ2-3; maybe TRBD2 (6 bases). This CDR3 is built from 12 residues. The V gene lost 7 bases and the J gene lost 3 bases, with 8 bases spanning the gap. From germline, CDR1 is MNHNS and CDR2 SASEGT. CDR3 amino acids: CASKEGTDTQYF. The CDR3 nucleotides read TGTGCCAGCAAGGAGGGTACAGATACGCAGTATTTT.

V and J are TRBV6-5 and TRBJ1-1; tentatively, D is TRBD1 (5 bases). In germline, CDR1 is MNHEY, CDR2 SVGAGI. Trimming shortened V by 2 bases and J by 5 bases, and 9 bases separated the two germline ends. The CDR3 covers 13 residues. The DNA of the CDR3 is TGTGCCAGCAGTTACCTCAGGGTTACTGAAGCTTTCTTT. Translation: CASSYLRVTEAFF.

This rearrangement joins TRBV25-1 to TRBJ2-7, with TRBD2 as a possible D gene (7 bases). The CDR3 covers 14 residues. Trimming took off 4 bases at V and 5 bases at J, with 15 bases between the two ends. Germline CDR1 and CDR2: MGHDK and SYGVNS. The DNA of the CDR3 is TGTGCCAGCAGTGGGGGGGGCCTCGGGGACGAGCAGTACTTC. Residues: CASSGGGLGDEQYF.

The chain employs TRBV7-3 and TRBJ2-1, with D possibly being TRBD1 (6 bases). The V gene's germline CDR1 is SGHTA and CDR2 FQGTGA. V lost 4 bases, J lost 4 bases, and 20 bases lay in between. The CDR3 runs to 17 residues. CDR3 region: CASSSPSGAPAYNEQFF. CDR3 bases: TGTGCCAGCAGCTCCCCATCAGGGGCCCCCGCATACAATGAGCAGTTCTTC.

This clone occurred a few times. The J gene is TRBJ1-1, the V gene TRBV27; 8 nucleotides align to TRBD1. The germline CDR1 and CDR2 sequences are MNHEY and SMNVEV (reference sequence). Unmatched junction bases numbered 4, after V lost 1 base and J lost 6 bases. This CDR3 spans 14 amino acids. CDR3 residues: CASSLFGQGAEAFF. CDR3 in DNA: TGTGCCAGCAGTTTATTTGGACAGGGCGCTGAAGCTTTCTTT.

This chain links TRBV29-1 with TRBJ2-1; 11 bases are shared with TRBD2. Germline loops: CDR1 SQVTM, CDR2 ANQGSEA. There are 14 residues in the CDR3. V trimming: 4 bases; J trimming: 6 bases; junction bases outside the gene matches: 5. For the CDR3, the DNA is TGCAGCGTTGTTATAGCGGGAGGGAGCAATGAGCAGTTCTTC. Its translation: CSVVIAGGSNEQFF.

The CDR3 DNA reads as TGTGCCAGCAGCCCGGGACAGGAGGGAGTGTTGGATACGCAGTATTTT. Translation: CASSPGQEGVLDTQYF. The V call is TRBV27, the J call TRBJ2-3; the match to TRBD1 covers 8 bases. Germline CDR1 reads MNHEY; CDR2 reads SMNVEV (reference sequence). V lost 6 bases to trimming and J lost 6 bases; unmatched junction nucleotides: 14. This CDR3 region has 16 residues.

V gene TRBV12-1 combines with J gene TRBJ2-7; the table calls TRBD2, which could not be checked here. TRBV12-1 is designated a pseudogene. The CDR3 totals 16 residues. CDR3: CASSFPVAGGLYEQYF. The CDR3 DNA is TGTGCCAGCAGCTTTCCGGTTGCGGGAGGCCTGTACGAGCAGTACTTC.

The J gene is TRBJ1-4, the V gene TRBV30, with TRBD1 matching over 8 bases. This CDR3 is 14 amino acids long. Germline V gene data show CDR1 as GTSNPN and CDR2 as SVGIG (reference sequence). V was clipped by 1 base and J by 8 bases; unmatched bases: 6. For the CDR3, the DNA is TGTGCCTGGAGTGGGACAGGGTGGTTAGAAAAACTGTTTTTT. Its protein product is CAWSGTGWLEKLFF. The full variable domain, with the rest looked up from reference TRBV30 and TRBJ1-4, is SQTIHQWPATLVQPVGSPLSLECTVEGTSNPNLYWYRQAAGRGLQLLFYSVGIGQISSEVPQNLSASRPQDRQFILSSKKLLLSDSGFYLCAWSGTGWLEKLFFGSGTQLSVL.

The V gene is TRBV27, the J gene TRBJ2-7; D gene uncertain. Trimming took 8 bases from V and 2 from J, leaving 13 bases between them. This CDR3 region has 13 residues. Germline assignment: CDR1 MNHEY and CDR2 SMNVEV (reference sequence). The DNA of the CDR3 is TGTGCCAGCTCATACTCAGGTACCTACGAGCAGTACTTC. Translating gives CASSYSGTYEQYF.

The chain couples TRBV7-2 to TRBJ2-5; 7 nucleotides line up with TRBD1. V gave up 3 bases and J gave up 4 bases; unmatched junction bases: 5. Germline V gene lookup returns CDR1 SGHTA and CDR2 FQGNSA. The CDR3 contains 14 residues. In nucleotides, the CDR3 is TGTGCCAGCAGCTTGGGACAGTTTCCAGAGACCCAGTACTTC. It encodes CASSLGQFPETQYF.

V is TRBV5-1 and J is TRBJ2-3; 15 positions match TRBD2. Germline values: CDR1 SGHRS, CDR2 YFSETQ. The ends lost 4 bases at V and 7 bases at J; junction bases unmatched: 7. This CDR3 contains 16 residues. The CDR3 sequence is CASSLGLAGGQNTQYF. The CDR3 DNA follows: TGCGCCAGCAGCCTCGGACTAGCGGGAGGGCAAAATACGCAGTATTTT.

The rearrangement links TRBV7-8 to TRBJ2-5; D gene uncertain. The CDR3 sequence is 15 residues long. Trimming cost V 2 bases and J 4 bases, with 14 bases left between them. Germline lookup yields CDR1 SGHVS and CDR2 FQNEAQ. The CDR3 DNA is TGTGCCAGCAGCTTATTGGGCCAAAATGGAGAGACCCAGTACTTC. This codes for CASSLLGQNGETQYF.

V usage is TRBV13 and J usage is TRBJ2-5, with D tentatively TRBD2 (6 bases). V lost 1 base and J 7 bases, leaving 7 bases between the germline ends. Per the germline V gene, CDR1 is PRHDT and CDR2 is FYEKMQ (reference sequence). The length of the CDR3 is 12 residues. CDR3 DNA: TGTGCCAGCAGCTTAGTGGGGGGGACCCAGTACTTC. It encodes CASSLVGGTQYF.

The chain's CDR3 is CASSWTSDSYNEQFF. Here the CDR3 DNA reads TGCGCCAGCAGCTGGACTAGCGATTCCTACAATGAGCAGTTCTTC. V is TRBV4-3 and J is TRBJ2-1, with TRBD2 identical over 9 bases. CDR1 is LGHNA and CDR2 is YSLEER in the germline V gene. The CDR3 is 15 residues long. J lost 1 base, V lost 5 bases, and 3 bases had no gene match.